This entry lists 25 T cell receptor beta chains sequenced from one sample in a study of T cells after yellow fever vaccination (dated by TCRdb to the late 2010s). The intended sense of this specimen's treatment or condition label: live attenuated yellow fever vaccine strain. Library preparation was by 5' RACE. The data were produced on an Illumina HiSeq 2500. TCRdb reanalyzed the raw reads on its own, using fastp at Q25 for trimming and MiXCR for clone calling, and kept in-frame beta chains. Rows are combined by CDR3 protein, so each entry shows the most common genes and DNA. The sample includes some 560,000 distinct CDR3 sequences, with roughly a sixth observed a single time. The ten largest clones add up to approximately 15% of the sample. Sample: PBMCs, taken less than 6 days after the first yellow fever vaccination. Receptor source: a man between 18 and 35 years old who received the YFV17D yellow fever vaccine.

This clonotype turned up a few times. CDR3 sequence: CASSSTDGNTIYF. The CDR3 DNA follows: TGTGCCAGTAGTTCTACTGACGGAAACACCATATATTTT. The chain links TRBV19 to TRBJ1-3; no clear D. The CDR3 has 13 residues. Germline loops: CDR1 LNHDA, CDR2 SQIVND (reference sequence). Trimming removed 5 bases at V and 4 bases at J, with 9 bases between. The whole variable domain, remainder taken from reference TRBV19 and TRBJ1-3, is DGGITQSPKYLFRKEGQNVTLSCEQNLNHDAMYWYRQDPGQGLRLIYYSQIVNDFQKGDIAEGYSVSREKKESFPLTVTSAQKNPTAFYLCASSSTDGNTIYFGEGSWLTVV.

A few counts support this clonotype. The V call is TRBV2, the J call TRBJ2-2, with TRBD1 matching 8 bases. The CDR3 extends over 14 amino acids. V dropped 6 bases and J dropped 1; count of bases not matched to a gene: 1. Germline loops: CDR1 SNHLY, CDR2 FYNNEI. In nucleotides, the CDR3 is TGTGCCAGCAGGGACAGGGAGAACACCGGGGAGCTGTTTTTT. This sequence encodes CASRDRENTGELFF.

Ten or more counts support this clonotype. The chain combines TRBV6-4 with TRBJ2-3; 7 bases are shared with TRBD1. The V gene's germline CDR1 is MRHNA and CDR2 SNTAGT. The CDR3 has 16 residues. The V segment lost 8 bases and the J segment 0 bases; nucleotides outside the gene matches: 11. CDR3 residues: CASAIQQGSSTDTQYF. CDR3 coding DNA: TGTGCCAGCGCTATTCAACAGGGGTCCAGCACAGATACGCAGTATTTT.

V is TRBV10-3 and J is TRBJ2-3; D is possibly TRBD1 (6 bases). There are 13 residues in the CDR3. V was clipped by 10 bases and J by 4 bases, with 15 bases between them. Germline lookup yields CDR1 ENHRY and CDR2 SYGVKD. This CDR3 is CATAQGMADTQYF. The CDR3 nucleotides read TGTGCCACTGCACAGGGTATGGCAGATACGCAGTATTTT.

This chain links TRBV23-1 with TRBJ2-5, with 7 bases identical to TRBD2. Being an ORF, TRBV23-1 has a function that is uncertain. This CDR3 comprises 13 residues. V dropped 1 base and J dropped 5; count of bases not matched to a gene: 1. CDR3: CASSQLREETQYF. The CDR3 nucleotides read TGCGCCAGCAGTCAATTGCGGGAGGAGACCCAGTACTTC.

This clonotype was counted ten times or more. The V and J genes are TRBV2 and TRBJ1-1; no firm D call. The CDR3 loop spans 11 amino acids. V lost 5 bases, J lost 1 base, and 2 bases lay in between. The germline CDR1 and CDR2 sequences are SNHLY and FYNNEI. CDR3 sequence (DNA): TGTGCCAGCAGTCAGAACACTGAAGCTTTCTTT. This codes for CASSQNTEAFF.

Here the CDR3 DNA reads TGTGCCAGCAGCTTATTTAGGTTCAGCACAGATACGCAGTATTTT. Its protein product is CASSLFRFSTDTQYF. The rearrangement joins TRBV11-2 to TRBJ2-3; D is uncertain. V was clipped by 2 bases and J by 0 bases, with 9 bases between them. The CDR3 extends over 15 amino acids. Germline lookup yields CDR1 SGHAT and CDR2 FQNNGV.

The rearrangement links TRBV5-1 to TRBJ2-3; D remains unclear. V was shortened by 3 bases and J by 2 bases, with 10 bases between the two germline ends. The CDR3 is 14 amino acids. Germline lookup yields CDR1 SGHRS and CDR2 YFSETQ. As DNA, the CDR3 is TGCGCCAGCAGCTCGGACCCGAACACAGATACGCAGTATTTT. Its protein product is CASSSDPNTDTQYF.

V and J are TRBV7-2 and TRBJ2-1; possibly TRBD2 for D (6 bases). Germline V gives CDR1 SGHTA, CDR2 FQGNSA. The CDR3 contains 15 residues. V was trimmed by 0 bases and J by 4 bases, leaving 10 bases between them. CDR3 in amino acids: CASSLAASVYNEQFF. In DNA, the CDR3 is TGTGCCAGCAGCTTAGCGGCTAGCGTTTACAATGAGCAGTTCTTC.

The chain carries TRBV7-6 and TRBJ1-1; no reliable D call. The ends were cut back, 0 bases at V and 1 base at J, with 9 bases in the middle. Germline V lookup: CDR1 SGHVS, CDR2 FNYEAQ. There are 15 residues in the CDR3. The CDR3 sequence is CASSLAGFGNTEAFF. The CDR3 nucleotides read TGTGCCAGCAGCTTAGCGGGATTCGGGAACACTGAAGCTTTCTTT. The entire variable domain, with the rest obtained from reference TRBV7-6 and TRBJ1-1, is as follows: GAGVSQSPRYKVTKRGQDVALRCDPISGHVSLYWYRQALGQGPEFLTYFNYEAQQDKSGLPNDRFSAERPEGSISTLTIQRTEQRDSAMYRCASSLAGFGNTEAFFGQGTRLTVV.

This clonotype was recorded once. This chain links TRBV4-3 with TRBJ2-2; D possibly corresponds to TRBD1 (5 bases). V was trimmed by 0 bases and J by 5 bases, leaving 19 bases between them. There are 18 residues in the CDR3. Looked up from germline, CDR1 is LGHNA and CDR2 is YSLEER. The CDR3 reads CASSQDTGFRGGTGELFF. DNA of the CDR3: TGCGCCAGCAGCCAAGATACTGGCTTTAGGGGCGGTACCGGGGAGCTGTTTTTT.

V gene TRBV19 combines with J gene TRBJ2-2; a weak D match, TRBD2 (5 bases). CDR3 length: 17 residues. Germline values: CDR1 LNHDA, CDR2 SQIVND (reference sequence). With 5 bases removed from V and 5 bases from J, the gap between germline ends came to 21 bases. CDR3 protein: CASSSGVALGRTGELFF. For the CDR3, the DNA is TGTGCCAGTAGTTCCGGGGTGGCCCTCGGGCGGACCGGGGAGCTGTTTTTT.

In its sample, this clonotype was seen a few times. The chain combines TRBV9 with TRBJ2-2; no definite D call. Germline V gene lookup returns CDR1 SGDLS and CDR2 YYNGEE. CDR3 length: 15 residues. Trimming took off 0 bases at V and 7 bases at J, with 13 bases between the two ends. CDR3 coding DNA: TGTGCCAGCAGCGTAGGGACGGTTCATCACGGGGAGCTGTTTTTT. It translates to CASSVGTVHHGELFF.

This clonotype was counted only a few times. This rearrangement joins TRBV29-1 to TRBJ2-3; no clear D. Looked up from germline, CDR1 is SQVTM and CDR2 is ANQGSEA. The ends were cut back, 4 bases at V and 6 bases at J, with 5 bases in the middle. This CDR3 has 10 residues. CDR3 nucleotides: TGCAGCGTTGGTGGGGATACGCAGTATTTT. It is translated as CSVGGDTQYF.

This clonotype was counted a few times. The V call is TRBV20-1, the J call TRBJ1-4; D is undetermined. The V gene's germline CDR1 is DFQATT and CDR2 SNEGSKA (reference sequence). V lost 2 bases, J lost 5 bases, and 12 bases lay in between. The CDR3 covers 14 residues. CDR3 in amino acids: CSARPAIENEKLFF. Here the CDR3 DNA reads TGCAGTGCTAGACCAGCCATAGAGAATGAAAAACTGTTTTTT.

In DNA form, the CDR3 reads TGTGCCGCAGGACGGGGGGCCGACACCGGGGAGCTGTTTTTT. It is translated as CAAGRGADTGELFF. V usage is TRBV10-3 and J usage is TRBJ2-2; a weak D match, TRBD2 (7 bases). Trimming shortened V by 11 bases and J by 3 bases, and 16 bases separated the two germline ends. From germline, CDR1 is ENHRY and CDR2 SYGVKD. This CDR3 region has 14 residues.

This clonotype appeared a few times. The chain combines TRBV10-2 with TRBJ1-6; maybe TRBD1 (6 bases). Germline V gene data show CDR1 as WSHSY and CDR2 as SAAADI. Deletions cut 7 bases from V and 5 bases from J, with 18 bases between. CDR3 length: 16 residues. In DNA form, the CDR3 reads TGCGCCAGCACGGGCCGTACAGGGCCAGATAATTCACCCCTCCACTTT. Protein: CASTGRTGPDNSPLHF.

This rearrangement joins TRBV9 to TRBJ2-7; D possibly corresponds to TRBD1 (6 bases). Trimming removed 3 bases at V and 1 base at J, with 11 bases between. This CDR3 has 14 residues. CDR1 is SGDLS and CDR2 is YYNGEE in the germline V gene. Here the CDR3 reads CASSGRGDSYEQYF. The CDR3 DNA reads TGTGCCAGCAGCGGCAGGGGAGATTCCTACGAGCAGTACTTC. Full variable domain (outside the CDR3, taken from reference TRBV9 and TRBJ2-7): DSGVTQTPKHLITATGQRVTLRCSPRSGDLSVYWYQQSLDQGLQFLIQYYNGEERAKGNILERFSAQQFPDLHSELNLSSLELGDSALYFCASSGRGDSYEQYFGPGTRLTVT.

The sample holds a few counts of this clonotype. V usage is TRBV20-1 and J usage is TRBJ2-1, with 7 bases aligning to TRBD1. The CDR3 length is 11 residues. From germline, CDR1 is DFQATT and CDR2 SNEGSKA (reference sequence). Trimming removed 0 bases from V and 12 bases from J; junction bases left unmatched: 2. DNA of the CDR3: TGCAGTGCTAGAGATAGGGGGCTGCAGTTCTTC. It specifies CSARDRGLQFF.

The chain couples TRBV6-1 to TRBJ2-1, with 11 bases aligning to TRBD1. The length of the CDR3 is 17 residues. The germline V gene encodes CDR1 MNHNS and CDR2 SASEGT. The V gene end was trimmed by 5 bases and the J gene end by 8 bases; junction bases not matched to a gene: 14. The CDR3 loop is CASSLRLGDRGSHEQFF. The CDR3 DNA sequence: TGTGCCAGCAGTCTTCGACTAGGGGACAGGGGGTCCCATGAGCAGTTCTTC.

The table lists this clonotype with many counts. The V gene is TRBV6-6, the J gene TRBJ1-2, with TRBD1 as a possible D gene (5 bases). This CDR3 spans 13 amino acids. V lost 5 bases to trimming and J lost 3 bases, with 10 bases between them. CDR1 is MNHNY, CDR2 SVGAGI, per germline (reference sequence). The CDR3 here is CASSTGADYGYTF. The CDR3 coding sequence is TGTGCCAGCAGTACCGGGGCAGACTATGGCTACACCTTC.

The V call is TRBV7-2, the J call TRBJ2-2, with D possibly matching TRBD2 (5 bases). This CDR3 has 17 amino acids. V was cut by 5 bases and J by 1 base, with 17 bases left in between. From germline, CDR1 is SGHTA and CDR2 FQGNSA. The DNA for the CDR3 is TGTGCCAGCAGCACGCGCATTTGGGCGGGGAACACCGGGGAGCTGTTTTTT. Protein product: CASSTRIWAGNTGELFF.

The chain is built from TRBV7-2 and TRBJ2-5, with TRBD1 matching 7 bases. Germline V gene data show CDR1 as SGHTA and CDR2 as FQGNSA. This CDR3 is 15 amino acids long. Losses at the gene ends were 5 bases for V and 1 base for J; bases not matched to a gene: 7. This CDR3 reads CASSPVGDSQETQYF. CDR3 DNA: TGTGCCAGCAGCCCGGTGGGGGACAGCCAAGAGACCCAGTACTTC.

This clonotype showed up just a few times. This chain links TRBV7-9 with TRBJ2-7; D perhaps matches TRBD1 (6 bases). CDR3 length: 14 residues. V lost 2 bases and J lost 6, with 14 bases in between. CDR1 and CDR2 from the germline V gene are SEHNR and FQNEAQ (reference sequence). CDR3 DNA sequence: TGTGCCAGCAGCTTACTTTTGACAGGCGGCGAGCAGTACTTC. Translated: CASSLLLTGGEQYF.

The sample holds a few counts of this clonotype. The CDR3 sequence: CASSYVAGVGMETQYF. Written as DNA, the CDR3 is TGTGCCAGCAGTTACGTTGCGGGGGTCGGTATGGAGACCCAGTACTTC. V usage is TRBV6-2 or TRBV6-3 and J usage is TRBJ2-5; 7 positions agree with TRBD2. Germline loops: CDR1 MNHEY, CDR2 SVGEGT. The CDR3 consists of 16 residues. Germline trimming cut 2 bases from V and 5 bases from J; bases unmatched to any gene: 11.